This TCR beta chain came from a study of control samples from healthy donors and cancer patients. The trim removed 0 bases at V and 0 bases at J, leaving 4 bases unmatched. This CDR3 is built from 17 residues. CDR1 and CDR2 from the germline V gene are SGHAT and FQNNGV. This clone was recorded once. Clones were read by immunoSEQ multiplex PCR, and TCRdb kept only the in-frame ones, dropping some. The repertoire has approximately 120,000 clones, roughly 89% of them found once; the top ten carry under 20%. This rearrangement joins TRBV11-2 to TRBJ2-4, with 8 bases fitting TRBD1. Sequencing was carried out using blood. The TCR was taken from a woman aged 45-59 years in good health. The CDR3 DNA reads TGTGCCAGCAGCTTAGAGACAGGGGCTAGAGCCAAAAACATTCAGTACTTC. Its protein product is CASSLETGARAKNIQYF. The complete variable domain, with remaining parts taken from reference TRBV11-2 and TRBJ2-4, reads EAGVAQSPRYKIIEKRQSVAFWCNPISGHATLYWYQQILGQGPKLLIQFQNNGVVDDSQLPKDRFSAERLKGVDSTLKIQPAKLEDSAVYLCASSLETGARAKNIQYFGAGTRLSVL.